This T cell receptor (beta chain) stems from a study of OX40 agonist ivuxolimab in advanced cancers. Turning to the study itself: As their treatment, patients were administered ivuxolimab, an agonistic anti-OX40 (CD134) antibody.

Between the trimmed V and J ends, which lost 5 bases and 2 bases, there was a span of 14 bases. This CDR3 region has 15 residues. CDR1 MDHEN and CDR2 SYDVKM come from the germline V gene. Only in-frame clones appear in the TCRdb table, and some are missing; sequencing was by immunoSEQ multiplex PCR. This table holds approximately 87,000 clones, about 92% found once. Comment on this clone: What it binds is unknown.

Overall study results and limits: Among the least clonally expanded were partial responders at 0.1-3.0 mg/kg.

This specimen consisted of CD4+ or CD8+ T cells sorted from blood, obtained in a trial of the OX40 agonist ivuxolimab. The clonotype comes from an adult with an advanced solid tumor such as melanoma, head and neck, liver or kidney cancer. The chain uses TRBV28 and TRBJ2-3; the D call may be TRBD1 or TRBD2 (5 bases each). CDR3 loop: CASSVGTGPTDTQYF. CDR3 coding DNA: TGTGCCAGCAGTGTGGGGACGGGGCCCACAGATACGCAGTATTTT.